Included here is one TCR beta chain sequence, with context. Clones were sequenced by immunoSEQ multiplex PCR, and TCRdb holds only the in-frame ones, with some missing. The table has around 83,000 clones, about 91% seen once. This sample is drawn from a study of technical replicates of blood from several donors. The germline V gene has CDR1 LNHDA and CDR2 SQIVND (reference sequence). The ends were cut back, 6 bases at V and 1 base at J, with 13 bases in the middle. The CDR3 sequence is 14 residues long. The sequence came from a human donor in good health. Some clones in this sample may be carry-over from other donors' samples. V usage is TRBV19 and J usage is TRBJ2-7; D uncertain. Input material: T cells isolated from PBMCs. In DNA, the CDR3 is TGTGCCAGTAGCAGCCTGGCGGCATCCTACGAGCAGTACTTC. Its protein product is CASSSLAASYEQYF.